Presented here are 4 T cell receptor beta chains from one specimen sequenced in a study of T-cell reconstitution after alpha-beta-depleted transplantation in children. TCRbeta library preparation incorporated unique molecular identifiers. Using its own MiXCR run on the PCR reads, TCRdb lists one record per CDR3 protein. Counted here are over 85,000 distinct CDR3 sequences, 10% occurring once; the ten biggest clones make up 8%. Sequenced here: PBMCs from the stem cell graft donor, sampled from the stem cell graft. All receptors derive from a human donor who donated a stem cell graft to a child with acute lymphoblastic leukemia.

This clonotype was detected many times. The J gene is TRBJ1-1, the V gene TRBV29-1, with D tentatively TRBD1 (5 bases). The CDR3 has 13 amino acids. The germline V and J ends were trimmed by 1 base and 0 bases, with 6 bases remaining between them. Germline V CDR1 and CDR2: SQVTM, ANQGSEA. Here the CDR3 DNA reads TGCAGCGTTGAAGTCAGGGTGAACACTGAAGCTTTCTTT. It codes for CSVEVRVNTEAFF.

This clonotype was observed at least ten times. The V call is TRBV9, the J call TRBJ2-1; either TRBD1 or TRBD2 may supply D (5 bases each). The CDR3 has 12 amino acids. CDR1 SGDLS and CDR2 YYNGEE come from the germline V gene. Trimming shortened V by 1 base and J by 9 bases, and 8 bases separated the two germline ends. The CDR3 nucleotides read TGTGCCAGCAGCGTATATGGGGGTGAGCAGTTCTTC. Translating gives CASSVYGGEQFF. Variable domain in full (rest from reference TRBV9 and TRBJ2-1): DSGVTQTPKHLITATGQRVTLRCSPRSGDLSVYWYQQSLDQGLQFLIQYYNGEERAKGNILERFSAQQFPDLHSELNLSSLELGDSALYFCASSVYGGEQFFGPGTRLTVL.

This clonotype was counted many times. This chain links TRBV7-2 with TRBJ1-1, with 7 bases matching TRBD1. Germline trimming cut 3 bases from V and 5 bases from J; bases unmatched to any gene: 9. CDR3 length: 15 residues. Germline values: CDR1 SGHTA, CDR2 FQGNSA. The CDR3 is CASSFGGGRVTEAFF. DNA of the CDR3: TGTGCCAGCAGCTTTGGAGGGGGCAGGGTGACTGAAGCTTTCTTT.

In the case of this clonotype: Relative to the germline gene, one junction end is altered; a read error may explain this. The chain couples TRBV7-6 to TRBJ2-3; 9 bases line up with TRBD2. This CDR3 is 15 amino acids long. Germline lookup yields CDR1 SGHVS and CDR2 FNYEAQ. The CDR3 sequence: CASSLAGFATDTQYF. The CDR3 nucleotides read TGTGCCAGCAGCCTAGCGGGGTTTGCCACAGATACGCAGTATTTT.